One and the same sample provided the 16 T cell receptor beta chains below, sequenced in a study of neoadjuvant nivolumab and ipilimumab in lung cancer. Assay: immunoSEQ multiplex PCR; the TCRdb copy retains only in-frame clones and omits some. The sample holds roughly 13,000 clones, 95% seen once. The sequencing used peripheral blood, collected after neoadjuvant nivolumab, alone or with ipilimumab, at or shortly before surgery. All receptors derive from an adult with non-small cell lung cancer.

The V call is TRBV7-9, the J call TRBJ1-1; 8 bases align to TRBD1. The CDR3 has 14 amino acids. Germline-derived CDR1 and CDR2 are SEHNR and FQNEAQ (reference sequence). The junction had 5 bases not matched to a gene; V was cut back by 5 bases and J by 3 bases. The CDR3 sequence is CASSRQGPYTEAFF. CDR3 in DNA: TGTGCCAGCAGCCGACAGGGGCCTTACACTGAAGCTTTCTTT.

The chain recombines TRBV10-1 with TRBJ2-3, with D perhaps assigned TRBD1 or TRBD2 (5 bases each). CDR3 length: 13 residues. The germline gives CDR1 WNHNN, CDR2 SYGVQD (reference sequence). V was clipped by 7 bases and J by 2 bases, with 10 bases between them. CDR3 protein: CASTRDLTDTQYF. As DNA, the CDR3 is TGCGCCAGCACCAGGGACCTCACAGATACGCAGTATTTT.

The chain uses TRBV5-4 and TRBJ2-7, with 11 bases that match TRBD2. The CDR3 totals 15 residues. After removal of 0 bases from V and 4 bases from J, the junction contained 3 bases not matched to a gene. Germline CDR1 is SGHNT and CDR2 is YYREEE (reference sequence). CDR3 residues: CASSLAGTSGYEQYF. In DNA form, the CDR3 reads TGTGCCAGCAGCTTGGCCGGGACTAGCGGTTACGAGCAGTACTTC.

This rearrangement joins TRBV2 to TRBJ1-5; D is unresolved. V was pared by 7 bases and J by 1 base, with 14 bases between. CDR3 length: 15 amino acids. Germline V lookup: CDR1 SNHLY, CDR2 FYNNEI. The CDR3 region is CASTTGRESNQPQHF. The CDR3, as DNA: TGTGCCAGCACCACCGGGAGGGAAAGCAATCAGCCCCAGCATTTT.

V is TRBV7-9 and J is TRBJ1-1; D remains ambiguous. Trimming left V 3 bases short and J 4 bases short, with 12 bases between. CDR3 size: 14 residues. CDR1 is SEHNR, CDR2 FQNEAQ, per germline (reference sequence). CDR3 bases: TGTGCCAGCAGCTTCCCGGGGAGGGCCACTGAAGCTTTCTTT. Its protein product is CASSFPGRATEAFF.

This rearrangement joins TRBV11-2 to TRBJ2-3, with TRBD2 identical over 12 bases. The CDR3 runs to 16 residues. Germline CDR1 is SGHAT and CDR2 is FQNNGV. Trimming removed 5 bases from V and 4 bases from J; junction bases left unmatched: 7. Written as DNA, the CDR3 is TGTGCCAGCAGCGTACCACTAGCGGGAGGCGCAGATACGCAGTATTTT. Protein sequence: CASSVPLAGGADTQYF.

This clone was observed a few times. The gene calls are TRBV7-9 and TRBJ1-1; D not resolved. CDR1 and CDR2 from the germline V gene are SEHNR and FQNEAQ (reference sequence). This CDR3 has 10 residues. The CDR3, as DNA: TGTGCTGTGCGGAACACTGAAGCTTTCTTT. It translates to CAVRNTEAFF. Combining the CDR3 with reference TRBV7-9 and TRBJ1-1 gives the whole variable domain DTGVSQNPRHKITKRGQNVTFRCDPISEHNRLYWYRQTLGQGPEFLTYFQNEAQLEKSRLLSDRFSAERPKGSFSTLEIQRTEQGDSAMYLCAVRNTEAFFGQGTRLTVV.

This chain connects TRBV7-9 to TRBJ2-5; D gene unclear. With 1 base removed from V and 2 bases from J, the gap between germline ends came to 5 bases. The CDR3 loop spans 13 amino acids. Looked up from germline, CDR1 is SEHNR and CDR2 is FQNEAQ (reference sequence). The CDR3 region is CASSLVRQETQYF. The CDR3 DNA reads as TGTGCCAGCAGCTTAGTTAGGCAAGAGACCCAGTACTTC.

The genes are TRBV7-2 and TRBJ2-5; D gene uncertain. From germline, CDR1 is SGHTA and CDR2 FQGNSA. V lost 5 bases to trimming and J lost 5 bases, with 15 bases between them. This CDR3 region has 14 residues. The CDR3 here is CASSPSTGPETQYF. CDR3 sequence (DNA): TGTGCCAGCAGCCCAAGCACTGGGCCGGAGACCCAGTACTTC.

By share, this clone ranks as medium-sized. CDR3 residues: CAWSVLAGEYNEQFF. The CDR3 bases are TGTGCCTGGAGTGTACTGGCAGGGGAGTACAATGAGCAGTTCTTC. The V call is TRBV30, the J call TRBJ2-1, with D maybe TRBD1 (6 bases). Between the trimmed V and J ends, which lost 0 bases and 4 bases, there was a span of 13 bases. This CDR3 spans 15 amino acids. Germline V gene lookup returns CDR1 GTSNPN and CDR2 SVGIG (reference sequence).

The chain has TRBV10-3 and TRBJ2-3; D not certain. Germline V gene lookup returns CDR1 ENHRY and CDR2 SYGVKD. This CDR3 is 11 amino acids long. V was clipped by 6 bases and J by 2 bases, with 3 bases between them. CDR3 in DNA: TGTGCCATCAGGACCACAGATACGCAGTATTTT. It yields the protein CAIRTTDTQYF.

The V and J genes are TRBV27 and TRBJ1-1, with a weak D call TRBD1 (6 bases). The CDR3 sequence is 14 residues long. Per germline, CDR1 MNHEY and CDR2 SMNVEV (reference sequence). The ends were cut back, 6 bases at V and 0 bases at J, with 11 bases in the middle. CDR3 sequence: CASRATGLNTEAFF. CDR3 bases: TGTGCCAGCAGGGCGACAGGTTTGAACACTGAAGCTTTCTTT.

The chain links TRBV2 to TRBJ1-1, with 7 bases that match TRBD1. The CDR3 runs to 13 residues. In germline, CDR1 is SNHLY, CDR2 FYNNEI. V gave up 7 bases and J gave up 1 base; unmatched junction bases: 3. CDR3 residues: CASNRQGNTEAFF. DNA of the CDR3: TGTGCCAGCAACCGACAGGGGAACACTGAAGCTTTCTTT.

V and J are TRBV12-1 and TRBJ1-2; the table's D call TRBD1 went unverified against the DNA. TRBV12-1 is assigned pseudogene status. There are 14 residues in the CDR3. The CDR3 sequence is CASSFAAANYGYTF. Here the CDR3 DNA reads TGTGCCAGCAGCTTTGCGGCCGCTAACTATGGCTACACCTTC.

The chain combines TRBV5-1 with TRBJ2-1; 8 bases are a match to TRBD1. Looked up from germline, CDR1 is SGHRS and CDR2 is YFSETQ. The CDR3 loop spans 17 amino acids. V dropped 5 bases and J dropped 0; count of bases not matched to a gene: 10. The CDR3 nucleotides read TGCGCCAGCAGGCCACTTACAGGGGGTTTCTCCTACAATGAGCAGTTCTTC. Translation: CASRPLTGGFSYNEQFF.

The DNA of the CDR3 is TGTGCCAGCTCGAACGTCGAGGGGAGCGGCTACGAGCAGTACTTC. Translated, it gives CASSNVEGSGYEQYF. The rearrangement links TRBV18 to TRBJ2-7, with D possibly being TRBD1 or TRBD2 (5 bases each). Germline-derived CDR1 and CDR2 are KGHSH and LQKENI. This CDR3 is built from 15 residues. V dropped 6 bases and J dropped 3 bases, with 18 bases sitting between them.